The rows below give T cell receptor beta chains drawn from one sample of a study of CD8 T cells in ankylosing spondylitis. TCRdb redid the calling of the 5' RACE reads with MiXCR, one entry per CDR3 protein. This sample has roughly 440,000 distinct CDR3 sequences, with more than 15% found just once. The sample was blood, either unsorted or a sorted T cell fraction (not recorded which). All receptors come from a male donor with ankylosing spondylitis. Both conserved end residues are trimmed from each CDR3. Clone size appears in some rows only: once, few, many, or a class for an expanded clone.

>many|TRBJ2-7|TRBV7-8
ASSLDQGSYEQY
>.|TRBJ1-5|TRBV12-5
ASGLPPDMPQH
>few|TRBJ1-1|TRBV7-8
ASSLSPRDTEAF
>few|TRBJ1-2|TRBV29-1
SVPIGGRGVANYGYT
>.|TRBJ1-1|TRBV2
ASSTDRATEAF
>.|TRBJ2-2|TRBV30
AWSVGGIGIKTGELF
>few|TRBJ2-2|TRBV12-3/TRBV12-4
ASSLARLAGAAGELF
>many|TRBJ1-6|TRBV20-1
SASISDNSPLH
>.|TRBJ2-5|TRBV14
ASSQDPGQTNFRETQY
>.|TRBJ2-1|TRBV21-1
ASSKDRAGGTLSYNEQF
>.|TRBJ2-7|TRBV14
ASSQDLLNEQY
>few|TRBJ2-1|TRBV12-3/TRBV12-4
ASSPSTGGRTI
>.|TRBJ1-4|TRBV7-9
ASSLGDSSNEKLF
>.|TRBJ2-6|TRBV24-1
ATSDASTPALGANVLT
>few|TRBJ2-6|TRBV6-5
ASSYSSGSLSGANVLT
>few|TRBJ2-3|TRBV7-9
ASSLIGGVDTQY
>many|TRBJ2-3|TRBV12-3/TRBV12-4
ASSGTSGPTDTQY
>.|TRBJ2-7|TRBV7-3
ASSLADTYEQY
>.|TRBJ2-3|TRBV24-1
ATSDDGGGRDTQY
>few|TRBJ2-1|TRBV20-1
SAPLAGRGSYNEQF
>few|TRBJ2-3|TRBV2
ANKGAGGPADTQY
>few|TRBJ1-2|TRBV7-9
ASSLSGTGGNGYT
>.|TRBJ1-4|TRBV5-4
ASSLGPNNEKLF
>.|TRBJ1-2|TRBV20-1
SARNLTGNYGYT
>few|TRBJ2-1|TRBV4-1
ASSHLVLAGYPQGEQF
>.|TRBJ1-1|TRBV5-1
ASSVGQPVNTEAF
>few|TRBJ2-1|TRBV27
ASSLVGGSDEQF
>few|TRBJ2-1|TRBV27
ASSPGTSGRSSYNEQF
>.|TRBJ2-7|TRBV7-2
ASSTDTYEQY
>once|TRBJ1-4|TRBV18
ASSTFQGEDEKLF
>.|TRBJ2-7|TRBV5-1
ASSATSGTRGEQY
>.|TRBJ2-1|TRBV19
ASSKERPGQGADNEQF
>many|TRBJ2-7|TRBV20-1
SAEGAHYEQY
>.|TRBJ2-6|TRBV6-1
ASSDDSAGANVLT
>.|TRBJ2-5|TRBV13
ASSPPPSRETQY
>many|TRBJ1-2|TRBV19
ASSIGNRDGYT
>.|TRBJ1-2|TRBV12-3/TRBV12-4
ASRLGTVYGYT
>few|TRBJ2-3|TRBV20-1
SARGRGGSTDTQY
>.|TRBJ2-7|TRBV12-3/TRBV12-4
ASSPNYGQGAYEQY
>.|TRBJ2-7|TRBV12-3/TRBV12-4
ASSLQGTAYEQY
>.|TRBJ2-5|TRBV29-1
SVPSGKETQY
>.|TRBJ2-1|TRBV19
ASSIVGGGTYNEQF
>many|TRBJ2-1|TRBV7-3
ASSLTGGSYNEQF
>few|TRBJ1-5|TRBV20-1
SALYDGRLNQPQH
>few|TRBJ2-2|TRBV20-1
SARAPPPPGELF
>.|TRBJ2-7|TRBV20-1
SARGQSGYYEQY
>many|TRBJ2-5|TRBV12-3/TRBV12-4
ASSFGDTRETQY